The clone carrying this TCR beta chain was detected a few times. Its antigen remains unidentified. This CDR3 has 14 residues. The germline CDR1 and CDR2 sequences are KGHSH and LQKENI. V lost 4 bases to trimming and J lost 6 bases, with 15 bases between them. Described time point: patch test 3, about 24 weeks after DPC sensitization. Treatment: therapeutic diphenylcyclopropenone sensitization with weekly scalp DPC. The sample originates from a study of human T cells and chemical hapten exposure. Overall study: While the approximately 25-week study was under way, patients received diphenylcyclopropenone on the scalp every week.

General study findings and limits: Expanded TCRs formed significantly more large CDR3 similarity clusters than controls.

Individual cDNA molecules received unique molecular identifiers in the library. A single record per CDR3 protein comes from TCRdb applying MiXCR to the RACE reads. The sample gives tens of thousands of distinct CDR3 sequences, 9.5% to 14% of which show up once; 3% to 4% is in the top ten. This TCR derives from a woman aged 45-65 years with alopecia areata. Some clones in this sample may be carry-over from other donors' samples. This specimen consisted of whole blood, obtained in connection with sensitization to the hapten diphenylcyclopropenone (DPC). The chain combines TRBV18 with TRBJ1-1; the D is unclear. CDR3 loop: CASSRPSGSAEAFF. DNA for the CDR3: TGTGCCAGCTCACGGCCCAGTGGATCGGCTGAAGCTTTCTTT.